A selection of T cell receptor beta chains follows, all from one sample in a study of blood T cell repertoires in COVID-19. The assay was immunoSEQ multiplex PCR, and TCRdb's table has in-frame clones only and misses some. The data hold some 170,000 clones, with roughly 88% observed a single time. Sequenced input: PBMCs or T cells enriched from blood (not recorded which). The receptors derive from a man over 45 who had recovered from COVID-19. The CDR3 runs from the conserved cysteine through the conserved F or W.

v_call cdr3_aa
TRBV24-1 CATSDGRDTNYEQYF
TRBV5-1 CASRTGTGGRSSLHF
TRBV20-1 CRQGSNYGYTF
TRBV19 CASSRLQGSSYNEQFF
TRBV5-1 CASSLTGGRTGELFF
TRBV11-2 CASSLSGTGGYQPQHF
TRBV7-9 CASSLAPTATNEKLFF
TRBV6-1 CASSESGTGVTEAFF
TRBV7-9 CASSLAFGRLEQFF
TRBV11-2 CASSLLTGFSYNEQFF